This TCR beta chain was retrieved from a study of control samples from healthy donors and cancer patients. Measured with immunoSEQ multiplex PCR; TCRdb has only the in-frame clones, and not every one. The sample includes about 86,000 clones, approximately 95% of them seen just once. This clone was seen more than once but under ten times. From germline, CDR1 is SNHLY and CDR2 FYNNEI. This CDR3 is 12 amino acids long. Trimming shortened V by 5 bases and J by 9 bases, and 11 bases separated the two germline ends. This TCR came from a woman aged 25 to 45 in good health. Material for sequencing was blood. The chain employs TRBV2 and TRBJ2-1; D remains ambiguous. CDR3 coding DNA: TGTGCCAGCAGTAGGGAACAGAGTGAGCAGTTCTTC. Protein sequence: CASSREQSEQFF.